This TCR beta chain derives from a study of CD8+ T cells in alopecia areata. Whole-study context: Administration of oral tofacitinib to treated patients was at 5 to 10 mg twice daily.

The treatment here: oral pan-JAK inhibitor, 5-10 mg twice daily. Trimming left V 3 bases short and J 1 base short, with 6 bases between. This CDR3 has 13 amino acids. The germline CDR1 and CDR2 sequences are SGHAT and FQDESV (reference sequence). This clone was detected only a few times. What it recognizes is unknown. Reverse transcribed after extraction, RNA yielded cDNA as the sequencing template. Assay used: immunoSEQ multiplex PCR; TCRdb lists only in-frame clones, some missing. Of about 260,000 clones listed, 45% to 70% are singletons. General study points: TCRs were shared less clearly across patients than in mice, possibly for HLA-related reasons.

The chain links TRBV11-1 to TRBJ1-2, with D possibly matching TRBD1 (5 bases). The sequencing here drew on CD4+ T cells sorted from blood, taken around week 54, from a patient treated with tofacitinib. The receptor comes from a human donor with alopecia areata. DNA of the CDR3: TGTGCCAGCAGCTTGGGGGGTAACTATGGCTACACCTTC. As protein: CASSLGGNYGYTF.